This T cell receptor beta chain was retrieved from a study of T cell responses to AZD1222 COVID-19 vaccine. General study results and limits: The sample set comprised mostly white British donors with more females, and clonal diversity was possibly underestimated. Repertoires were collected only later (after the peak T cell response had occurred). Among spike-specific TCRs, nearly half reportedly target unmutated variant regions.

Generated by immunoSEQ multiplex PCR, the TCRdb table keeps only in-frame clones and is missing some. The sample records more than 150,000 clones, more than 80% being singletons. Concerning this clone itself: Its antigen is not known.

The TCR was taken from an adult in good health. The source was peripheral blood, collected on day 0 of AZD1222 vaccination.

The CDR3 nucleotides are TGTGCCAGCAGTGAACAGGGTTTCACCTACGAGCAGTACTTC. Protein product: CASSEQGFTYEQYF. V gene TRBV6-1 combines with J gene TRBJ2-7, with D possibly being TRBD1 (5 bases). The CDR3 is made up of 14 amino acids. V gave up 2 bases and J gave up 2 bases, with 10 bases separating them. The germline V gene encodes CDR1 MNHNS and CDR2 SASEGT.